These 30 T cell receptor beta chains came from one sample sequenced in a study of OX40 agonist ivuxolimab in advanced cancers. Using immunoSEQ multiplex PCR, the repertoire was profiled, and TCRdb retains in-frame clones only, with some absent. The repertoire has 55,000 to 65,000 clones, approximately 89% of them found once; the top ten carry approximately 19%. The material was CD4+ or CD8+ T cells sorted from blood, obtained in a trial of the OX40 agonist ivuxolimab. These receptors all stem from an adult with an advanced solid tumor such as melanoma, head and neck, liver or kidney cancer.

The gene calls are TRBV9 and TRBJ2-1; TRBD2 is a possible D gene (6 bases). CDR1 is SGDLS and CDR2 is YYNGEE in the germline V gene. This CDR3 region has 14 residues. Trimming removed 0 bases from V and 3 bases from J, with 7 bases in between. The CDR3 region is CASSVAGVYNEQFF. DNA of the CDR3: TGTGCCAGCAGCGTAGCGGGGGTCTACAATGAGCAGTTCTTC.

This clone was observed a single time. The CDR3 DNA sequence: TGTGCCAGCAGCCACGGGACAGGGGGCGAAGGTGGCTACACCTTC. Its translation: CASSHGTGGEGGYTF. This chain links TRBV13 with TRBJ1-2; 12 nucleotides align to TRBD1. This CDR3 contains 15 residues. Losses at the gene ends were 5 bases for V and 7 bases for J; bases not matched to a gene: 8. Germline lookup yields CDR1 PRHDT and CDR2 FYEKMQ (reference sequence).

This chain joins TRBV7-3 and TRBJ2-3; 10 bases agree with TRBD2. Looked up from germline, CDR1 is SGHTA and CDR2 is FQGTGA. This CDR3 region has 17 residues. The V segment lost 5 bases and the J segment 2 bases; nucleotides outside the gene matches: 10. As DNA, the CDR3 is TGTGCCAGCAGCCTCAGCGGTAGCGGGGGGCCCACAGATACGCAGTATTTT. Amino acid sequence: CASSLSGSGGPTDTQYF.

The chain has TRBV27 and TRBJ1-5; D is uncertain. Germline V gene sequence: CDR1 MNHEY, CDR2 SMNVEV (reference sequence). CDR3 length: 15 residues. Trimming took 4 bases from V and 2 from J, leaving 12 bases between them. The CDR3: CASSSGMTGNQPQHF. As DNA, the CDR3 is TGTGCCAGCAGTTCCGGGATGACTGGCAATCAGCCCCAGCATTTT.

V is TRBV29-1 and J is TRBJ1-5; possibly TRBD1 for D (5 bases). Germline V lookup: CDR1 SQVTM, CDR2 ANQGSEA. CDR3 length: 13 residues. The V end was cut by 4 bases, the J end by 0 bases, with 7 bases between. The CDR3 loop reads CSVVGDSNQPQHF. The CDR3, as DNA: TGCAGCGTTGTAGGGGATAGCAATCAGCCCCAGCATTTT.

The V gene is TRBV5-5, the J gene TRBJ1-5, with D perhaps matching TRBD1 (5 bases). Germline CDR1 and CDR2: SGHKS and YYEKEE (reference sequence). CDR3 length: 13 residues. The germline V and J ends were trimmed by 4 bases and 4 bases, with 9 bases remaining between them. Here the CDR3 DNA reads TGTGCCAGCAGCCCGGGGCCTAATCAGCCCCAGCATTTT. As protein: CASSPGPNQPQHF.

V gene TRBV19 combines with J gene TRBJ1-4; TRBD1 is a possible D gene (5 bases). The V end was cut by 3 bases, the J end by 6 bases, with 8 bases between. Germline CDR1 reads LNHDA; CDR2 reads SQIVND (reference sequence). The CDR3 has 13 residues. The CDR3 DNA reads TGTGCCAGTAGTATGGGGGTTTATGAAAAACTGTTTTTT. It yields the protein CASSMGVYEKLFF.

This chain uses TRBV27 with TRBJ2-5; TRBD2 is a possible D gene (5 bases). The germline V gene encodes CDR1 MNHEY and CDR2 SMNVEV (reference sequence). This CDR3 has 13 residues. V was clipped by 6 bases and J by 4 bases, with 12 bases between them. Here the CDR3 DNA reads TGTGCCAGCAGGTTGTTAGCGACAGAGACCCAGTACTTC. This codes for CASRLLATETQYF.

This sequence joins TRBV27 and TRBJ2-7; D is perhaps TRBD2 (6 bases). Germline V gene sequence: CDR1 MNHEY, CDR2 SMNVEV (reference sequence). Trimming removed 8 bases at V and 2 bases at J, with 13 bases between. This CDR3 is 13 amino acids long. The CDR3 nucleotides read TGTGCCAGCTCCGGGACTGTGGCCTACGAGCAGTACTTC. It encodes CASSGTVAYEQYF.

This clone has a handful of counts. J is TRBJ1-6 and V is TRBV30, with D possibly being TRBD1 (5 bases). With 0 bases removed from V and 10 bases from J, the gap between germline ends came to 19 bases. The CDR3 loop spans 16 amino acids. The V gene's germline CDR1 is GTSNPN and CDR2 SVGIG (reference sequence). CDR3 amino acids: CAWSVLGTDPGSPLHF. CDR3 nucleotide sequence: TGTGCCTGGAGTGTATTAGGGACGGACCCAGGGTCACCCCTCCACTTT.

J is TRBJ2-3 and V is TRBV6-6; D assignment may be TRBD1 or TRBD2 (5 bases each). The CDR3 runs 13 residues. CDR1 is MNHNY and CDR2 is SVGAGI in the germline V gene (reference sequence). The ends were cut back, 7 bases at V and 5 bases at J, with 13 bases in the middle. The CDR3 DNA reads TGTGCCAGCATTGGGGGTGCACGAGATACGCAGTATTTT. Its protein product is CASIGGARDTQYF.

The chain combines TRBV11-2 with TRBJ2-3; D is unresolved. The CDR3 loop spans 13 amino acids. The V end was cut by 10 bases, the J end by 0 bases, with 11 bases between. Germline loops: CDR1 SGHAT, CDR2 FQNNGV. As DNA, the CDR3 is TGTGCCATAACGGGTCTTAGCACAGATACGCAGTATTTT. It is translated as CAITGLSTDTQYF.

The rearrangement joins TRBV4-1 to TRBJ1-1, with D possibly TRBD1 on 6 matching bases. Germline V gene lookup returns CDR1 MGHRA and CDR2 YSYEKL. The CDR3 is made up of 16 amino acids. Trimming stripped 2 bases from V and 0 bases from J, with 13 bases between. The chain's CDR3 is CASSQTHRELNTEAFF. Here the CDR3 DNA reads TGCGCCAGCAGCCAAACACACAGGGAATTGAACACTGAAGCTTTCTTT.

The chain couples TRBV6-1 to TRBJ1-2; D possibly corresponds to TRBD1 (5 bases). Germline loops: CDR1 MNHNS, CDR2 SASEGT. The CDR3 is 14 amino acids. The V end was cut by 5 bases, the J end by 1 base, with 11 bases between. The CDR3 sequence is CASSKAGGNYGYTF. The CDR3 nucleotides are TGTGCCAGCAGTAAGGCGGGGGGTAACTATGGCTACACCTTC.

The chain has TRBV27 and TRBJ2-7, with 9 positions matching TRBD1. There are 16 residues in the CDR3. Germline V gene lookup returns CDR1 MNHEY and CDR2 SMNVEV (reference sequence). The V segment lost 8 bases and the J segment 5 bases; nucleotides outside the gene matches: 16. Written as DNA, the CDR3 is TGTGCCAGCGCCGGGACAGGGCCCGCCGGGATGCACGAGCAGTACTTC. It codes for CASAGTGPAGMHEQYF.

The chain carries TRBV28 and TRBJ2-2; 8 bases map to TRBD1. V trimming: 6 bases; J trimming: 6 bases; junction bases outside the gene matches: 6. There are 14 residues in the CDR3. Germline V gene lookup returns CDR1 MDHEN and CDR2 SYDVKM. The CDR3 spells CASRRQGSPGELFF. CDR3 nucleotides: TGTGCCAGCAGAAGACAGGGGAGTCCCGGGGAGCTGTTTTTT.

V usage is TRBV15 and J usage is TRBJ1-5, with D unclear. The ends were cut back, 0 bases at V and 4 bases at J, with 4 bases in the middle. CDR3 length equals 13 residues. Germline-derived CDR1 and CDR2 are LNHNV and YYDKDF (reference sequence). The CDR3: CATSRDRNQPQHF. CDR3 bases: TGTGCCACCAGCAGAGATCGAAATCAGCCCCAGCATTTT.

This rearrangement joins TRBV4-1 to TRBJ2-7; 8 bases map to TRBD2. V dropped 2 bases and J dropped 2; count of bases not matched to a gene: 8. From germline, CDR1 is MGHRA and CDR2 YSYEKL. CDR3 length: 16 amino acids. The CDR3, as DNA: TGCGCCAGCAGCCAACCATCAAGCGGGGGTGCCTACGAGCAGTACTTC. The encoded protein is CASSQPSSGGAYEQYF.

The rearrangement joins TRBV6-5 to TRBJ1-2; 9 nucleotides line up with TRBD1. V lost 10 bases and J lost 5; bases outside the gene matches: 14. The CDR3 is 15 residues long. Germline V gene lookup returns CDR1 MNHEY and CDR2 SVGAGI. The CDR3 DNA is TGTGCCACCCGATCCGGGACAGGGCATCGATATGGCTACACCTTC. It is translated as CATRSGTGHRYGYTF.

V is TRBV5-1 and J is TRBJ2-4; weak D call: TRBD2 (6 bases). V was pared by 2 bases and J by 0 bases, with 6 bases between. The CDR3 is 14 amino acids. CDR1 and CDR2 (germline): SGHRS, YFSETQ. The CDR3 loop reads CASSFGGAKNIQYF. CDR3 coding DNA: TGCGCCAGCAGCTTCGGGGGAGCCAAAAACATTCAGTACTTC.

The V call is TRBV13, the J call TRBJ1-1; perhaps TRBD1 as D (6 bases). The length of the CDR3 is 13 residues. The V end lost 2 bases, the J end lost 8 bases, and 12 bases lay between the germline ends. Germline values: CDR1 PRHDT, CDR2 FYEKMQ (reference sequence). The CDR3 is CASSLRGAREAFF. CDR3 DNA sequence: TGTGCCAGCAGCTTACGGGGGGCTCGAGAAGCTTTCTTT.

V and J are TRBV13 and TRBJ2-1; 8 bases fit TRBD2. Per the germline V gene, CDR1 is PRHDT and CDR2 is FYEKMQ (reference sequence). V dropped 5 bases and J dropped 4; count of bases not matched to a gene: 7. The CDR3 covers 15 residues. CDR3 sequence (DNA): TGTGCCAGCAGCCCCCCAAGCGGGGGATACAATGAGCAGTTCTTC. Protein product: CASSPPSGGYNEQFF.

This clone was seen more than once but under ten times. This chain links TRBV6-1 with TRBJ2-1, with a tentative D call TRBD1 (5 bases). The CDR3 is 15 amino acids. Per the germline V gene, CDR1 is MNHNS and CDR2 is SASEGT. V shed 1 base and J shed 3 bases, with 10 bases lying between them. In nucleotides, the CDR3 is TGTGCCAGCAGTGAAGGGCAGGGATTCTACAATGAGCAGTTCTTC. It is translated as CASSEGQGFYNEQFF.

The chain combines TRBV18 with TRBJ1-6; D ambiguous. Germline V gene lookup returns CDR1 KGHSH and CDR2 LQKENI. V lost 3 bases and J 19 bases, leaving 16 bases between the germline ends. This CDR3 has 12 amino acids. This chain's CDR3 is CASSPSVWLRHF. CDR3 nucleotide sequence: TGTGCCAGCTCACCGTCTGTTTGGCTTCGGCACTTT.

This chain connects TRBV5-1 to TRBJ1-4; D gene unclear. The CDR3 consists of 14 residues. CDR1 is SGHRS and CDR2 is YFSETQ in the germline V gene. The ends were cut back, 0 bases at V and 8 bases at J, with 11 bases in the middle. CDR3 DNA sequence: TGCGCCAGCAGCTTGGGTGGGCTGGGGGAAAAACTGTTTTTT. Translation gives CASSLGGLGEKLFF.

Remarks on this clone: Different DNA sequences within this sample yield the same CDR3. The chain uses TRBV6-5 and TRBJ2-7, with D tentatively TRBD1 (6 bases). V dropped 0 bases and J dropped 0 bases, with 9 bases sitting between them. Germline V gene data show CDR1 as MNHEY and CDR2 as SVGAGI. The length of the CDR3 is 15 residues. CDR3 residues: CASSYSLDSSYEQYF. The CDR3 DNA is TGTGCCAGCAGTTACTCGTTGGACAGCTCCTACGAGCAGTACTTC.

This CDR3 reads CASSLGSGINTEAFF. The CDR3 DNA reads as TGTGCCAGCAGCTTAGGGTCAGGGATCAACACTGAAGCTTTCTTT. The V and J genes are TRBV13 and TRBJ1-1, with D possibly matching TRBD1 (5 bases). Trimming pared 0 bases from V and 2 bases from J, leaving 10 bases between. Germline CDR1 reads PRHDT; CDR2 reads FYEKMQ (reference sequence). CDR3 length equals 15 residues.

This chain links TRBV27 with TRBJ2-1, with unresolved D. V was shortened by 3 bases and J by 4 bases, with 10 bases between the two germline ends. This CDR3 spans 14 amino acids. Germline V gene sequence: CDR1 MNHEY, CDR2 SMNVEV (reference sequence). The CDR3 DNA is TGTGCCAGCAGTTTGTCAGACAATTACAATGAGCAGTTCTTC. Translating it yields CASSLSDNYNEQFF.

The genes are TRBV10-3 and TRBJ2-2, with no clear D. The CDR3 extends over 14 amino acids. Trimming stripped 3 bases from V and 5 bases from J, with 10 bases between. Germline loops: CDR1 ENHRY, CDR2 SYGVKD. Written as DNA, the CDR3 is TGTGCCATCAGTGACGTTTCGTTTACCGGGGAGCTGTTTTTT. Translation: CAISDVSFTGELFF.

The chain joins TRBV27 to TRBJ2-1; TRBD2 aligns across 11 bases. This CDR3 region has 16 residues. CDR1 and CDR2 (germline): MNHEY, SMNVEV (reference sequence). V was clipped by 2 bases and J by 4 bases; unmatched bases: 4. In DNA form, the CDR3 reads TGTGCCAGCAGTTTAGCCGGGACTAGCGGTTACAATGAGCAGTTCTTC. The encoded protein is CASSLAGTSGYNEQFF.